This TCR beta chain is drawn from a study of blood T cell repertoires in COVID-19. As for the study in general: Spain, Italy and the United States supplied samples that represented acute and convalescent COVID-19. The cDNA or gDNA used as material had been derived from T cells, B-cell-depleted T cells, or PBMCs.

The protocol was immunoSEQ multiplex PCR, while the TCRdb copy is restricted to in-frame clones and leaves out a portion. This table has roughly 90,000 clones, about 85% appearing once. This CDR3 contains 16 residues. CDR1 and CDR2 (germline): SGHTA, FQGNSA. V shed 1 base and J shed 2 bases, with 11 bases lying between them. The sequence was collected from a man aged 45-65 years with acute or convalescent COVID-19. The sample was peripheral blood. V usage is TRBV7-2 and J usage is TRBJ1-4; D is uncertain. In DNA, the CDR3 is TGTGCCAGCAGCTTAGTGGGTGCGGGTACTAATGAAAAACTGTTTTTT. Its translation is CASSLVGAGTNEKLFF. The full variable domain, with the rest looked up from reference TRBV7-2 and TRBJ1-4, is GAGVSQSPSNKVTEKGKDVELRCDPISGHTALYWYRQSLGQGLEFLIYFQGNSAPDKSGLPSDRFSAERTGGSVSTLTIQRTQQEDSAVYLCASSLVGAGTNEKLFFGSGTQLSVL.